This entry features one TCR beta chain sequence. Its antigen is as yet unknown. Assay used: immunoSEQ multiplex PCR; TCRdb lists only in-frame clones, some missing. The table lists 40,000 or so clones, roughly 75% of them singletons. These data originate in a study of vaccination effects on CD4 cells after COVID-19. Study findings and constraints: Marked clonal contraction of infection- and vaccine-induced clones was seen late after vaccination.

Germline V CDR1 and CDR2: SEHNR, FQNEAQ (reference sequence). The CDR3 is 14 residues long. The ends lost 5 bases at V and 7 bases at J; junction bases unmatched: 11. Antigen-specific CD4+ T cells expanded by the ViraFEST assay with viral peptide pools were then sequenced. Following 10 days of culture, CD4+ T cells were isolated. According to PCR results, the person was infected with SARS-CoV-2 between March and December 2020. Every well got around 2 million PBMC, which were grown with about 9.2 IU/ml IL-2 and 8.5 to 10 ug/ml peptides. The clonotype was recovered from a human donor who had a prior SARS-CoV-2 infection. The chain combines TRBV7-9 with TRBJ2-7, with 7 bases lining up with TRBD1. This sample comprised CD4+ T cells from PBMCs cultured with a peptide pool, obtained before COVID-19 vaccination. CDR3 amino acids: CASSLRQGEDEQYF. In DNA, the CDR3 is TGTGCCAGCAGCCTCCGACAGGGCGAGGATGAGCAGTACTTC.